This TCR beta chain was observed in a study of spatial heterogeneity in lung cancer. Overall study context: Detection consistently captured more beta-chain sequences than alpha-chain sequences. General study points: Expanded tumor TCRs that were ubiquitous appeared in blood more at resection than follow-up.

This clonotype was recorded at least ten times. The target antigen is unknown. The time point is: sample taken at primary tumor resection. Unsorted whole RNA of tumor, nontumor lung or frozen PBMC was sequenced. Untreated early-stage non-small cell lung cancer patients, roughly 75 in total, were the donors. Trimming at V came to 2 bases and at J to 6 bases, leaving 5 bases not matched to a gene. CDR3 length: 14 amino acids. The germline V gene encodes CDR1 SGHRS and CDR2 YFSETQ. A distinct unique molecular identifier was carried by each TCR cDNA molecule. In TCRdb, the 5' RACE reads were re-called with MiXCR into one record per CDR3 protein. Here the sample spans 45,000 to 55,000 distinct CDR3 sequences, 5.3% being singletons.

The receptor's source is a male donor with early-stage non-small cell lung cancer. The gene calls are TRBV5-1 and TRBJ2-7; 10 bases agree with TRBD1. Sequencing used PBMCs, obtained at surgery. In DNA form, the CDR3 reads TGCGCCAGCAGCTTCGGACAGGGGGGCACCGAGCAGTACTTC. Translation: CASSFGQGGTEQYF.